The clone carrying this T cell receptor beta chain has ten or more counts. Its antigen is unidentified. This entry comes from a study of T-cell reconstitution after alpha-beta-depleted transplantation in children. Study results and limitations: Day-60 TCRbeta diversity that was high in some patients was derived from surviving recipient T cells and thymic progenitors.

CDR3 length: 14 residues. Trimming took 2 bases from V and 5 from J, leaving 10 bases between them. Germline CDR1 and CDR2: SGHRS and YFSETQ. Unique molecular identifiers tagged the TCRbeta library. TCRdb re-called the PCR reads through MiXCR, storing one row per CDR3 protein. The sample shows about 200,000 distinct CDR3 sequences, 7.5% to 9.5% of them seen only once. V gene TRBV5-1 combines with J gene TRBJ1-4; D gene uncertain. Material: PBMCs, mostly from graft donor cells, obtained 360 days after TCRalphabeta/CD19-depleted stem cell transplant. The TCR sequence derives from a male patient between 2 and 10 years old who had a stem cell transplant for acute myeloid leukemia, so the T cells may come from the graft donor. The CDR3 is CASSLSAENEKLFF. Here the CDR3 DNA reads TGCGCCAGCAGCTTATCGGCTGAGAATGAAAAACTGTTTTTT.